A single sample gave rise to the 11 T cell receptor beta chains below, sequenced in a study of cytomegalovirus exposure and HLA in healthy donors. The PCR made use of 60 Vbeta and 13 Jbeta primers. The table came from immunoSEQ multiplex PCR; TCRdb's copy has only in-frame clones and leaves some out. The sample has 200,000 to 250,000 clones; 75% to 90% are singletons. What was sequenced was PBMCs. These receptors all come from a boy younger than 10 in good health and CMV-seronegative.

Turning to this clone: At one end, the junction sequence differs from germline, possibly due to a read error. V usage is TRBV7-9 and J usage is TRBJ1-1; 10 positions agree with TRBD1. The CDR3 is 13 residues long. The germline gives CDR1 SEHNR, CDR2 FQNEAQ (reference sequence). CDR3 residues: CSSSLGTGEMAFF. The DNA of the CDR3 is TGTTCCAGCAGCTTAGGGACAGGGGAAATGGCTTTCTTT.

The rearrangement joins TRBV6-1 to TRBJ1-5; TRBD1 matches 7 bases. The J segment lost 3 bases and the V segment lost 7 bases, leaving 6 bases of the junction unmatched. The CDR3 spans 14 residues. Germline values: CDR1 MNHNS, CDR2 SASEGT. The CDR3 sequence is CASTLGQINQPQHF. In nucleotides, the CDR3 is TGTGCCAGCACCCTGGGACAGATCAATCAGCCCCAGCATTTT.

The J gene is TRBJ1-2, the V gene TRBV4-1; D remains unclear. The germline V gene encodes CDR1 MGHRA and CDR2 YSYEKL. The length of the CDR3 is 15 residues. Trimming removed 3 bases from V and 3 bases from J, with 14 bases in between. As DNA, the CDR3 is TGCGCCAGCAGCCACCCGACACAATATCACTATGGCTACACCTTC. Translated, it gives CASSHPTQYHYGYTF.

This clone was seen a few times. The CDR3 DNA sequence: TGTGCCAGCAGTGGAGGGACAGGGTTCGTTTCTGAAGCTTTCTTT. Translating it yields CASSGGTGFVSEAFF. This chain links TRBV6-1 with TRBJ1-1, with TRBD1 matching 9 bases. This CDR3 spans 15 amino acids. Germline CDR1 is MNHNS and CDR2 is SASEGT. J lost 6 bases, V lost 4 bases, and 9 bases had no gene match.

This chain's CDR3 is CASSETHGVETDTQYF. CDR3 nucleotides: TGTGCCAGCAGCGAGACCCATGGAGTGGAGACAGATACGCAGTATTTT. The rearrangement uses TRBV12-1 and TRBJ2-3; the D call of TRBD2 is as the table states it, not checked on the DNA. TRBV12-1 is deemed a pseudogene. CDR3 length: 16 amino acids.

The rearrangement uses TRBV19 and TRBJ2-5; D possibly corresponds to TRBD1 (6 bases). The length of the CDR3 is 13 residues. The germline V gene encodes CDR1 LNHDA and CDR2 SQIVND (reference sequence). Trimming pared 8 bases from V and 2 bases from J, leaving 12 bases between. CDR3 DNA: TGTGCCAGTGGTGGGGGCAGACAAGAGACCCAGTACTTC. Protein: CASGGGRQETQYF. The full variable domain, rest sourced from reference TRBV19 and TRBJ2-5, is DGGITQSPKYLFRKEGQNVTLSCEQNLNHDAMYWYRQDPGQGLRLIYYSQIVNDFQKGDIAEGYSVSREKKESFPLTVTSAQKNPTAFYLCASGGGRQETQYFGPGTRLLVL.

This clone was counted only a few times. The rearrangement joins TRBV6-6 to TRBJ1-1; D not resolved. Germline CDR1 MNHNY, CDR2 SVGAGI (reference sequence). The CDR3 length is 13 residues. Trimming took off 4 bases at V and 4 bases at J, with 10 bases between the two ends. The CDR3 reads CASSSREGTEAFF. CDR3 sequence (DNA): TGTGCCAGCAGTTCGCGAGAGGGCACTGAAGCTTTCTTT.

The chain is built from TRBV6-5 and TRBJ2-3; 11 nucleotides match TRBD2. Germline V gene lookup returns CDR1 MNHEY and CDR2 SVGAGI. CDR3 length: 14 residues. With V trimmed by 6 bases and J by 6 bases, 5 bases remained unmatched. CDR3 DNA sequence: TGTGCCAGCAGAGGGGGGACTAGCGGTGATACGCAGTATTTT. Amino acid sequence: CASRGGTSGDTQYF.

The chain combines TRBV6-1 with TRBJ1-1; tentatively, D is TRBD1 (6 bases). From germline, CDR1 is MNHNS and CDR2 SASEGT. This CDR3 has 19 residues. Trimming left V 3 bases short and J 3 bases short, with 26 bases between. DNA of the CDR3: TGTGCCAGCAGTGAGGGTCGGACAGAATCCCCCCTCAGGGACACTGAAGCTTTCTTT. Translated, it gives CASSEGRTESPLRDTEAFF.

This chain joins TRBV4-1 and TRBJ1-2; TRBD1 aligns across 7 bases. The trim removed 4 bases at V and 2 bases at J, leaving 4 bases unmatched. CDR3 size: 14 residues. Germline assignment: CDR1 MGHRA and CDR2 YSYEKL. The chain's CDR3 is CASSPPTGNYGYTF. DNA for the CDR3: TGCGCCAGCAGCCCTCCGACAGGGAACTATGGCTACACCTTC.

About this clone itself: Distinct nucleotide sequences in the sample also encode this CDR3. The V call is TRBV30, the J call TRBJ2-7; TRBD2 matches 12 bases. V dropped 4 bases and J dropped 0; count of bases not matched to a gene: 7. The CDR3 has 16 residues. Germline assignment: CDR1 GTSNPN and CDR2 SVGIG (reference sequence). In DNA form, the CDR3 reads TGTGCCTGGACCGGACTAGCGGGGCAAAGCTCCTACGAGCAGTACTTC. This gives the protein CAWTGLAGQSSYEQYF.